The present T cell receptor beta chain was sequenced within a study of human T cells and chemical hapten exposure. In the study overall: Skin on the upper inner arm, about 2 cm by about 2 cm in size, was sensitized with 2% DPC. Minor pooled library volume differences mainly drove per-sample TCR yield variation.

The germline V gene has CDR1 MNHNS and CDR2 SASEGT. This CDR3 contains 15 residues. The V end was cut by 6 bases, the J end by 4 bases, with 16 bases between. This clonotype has just a few counts. The library tagged individual cDNA molecules with unique molecular identifiers. TCRdb re-derived calls from the RACE reads in MiXCR, one entry per CDR3 protein. Found here are around 120,000 distinct CDR3 sequences, roughly 15% of them singletons; the top ten hold over 0.85%. Time point described: patch test 1, 2 weeks after DPC sensitization. The treatment: therapeutic diphenylcyclopropenone sensitization with weekly scalp DPC. Extraction of total RNA was performed on unfractionated whole blood.

Source: whole blood, taken in connection with sensitization to the hapten diphenylcyclopropenone (DPC). This sequence joins TRBV6-1 and TRBJ2-1, with D uncertain. The clonotype originates from a man aged 18 to 29 with alopecia areata. Some clones in this sample may be carry-over from other donors' samples. This chain's CDR3 is CASSIHGEPYNEQFF. CDR3 nucleotides: TGTGCCAGCAGCATACATGGAGAGCCATACAATGAGCAGTTCTTC.